Following are 3 T cell receptor beta chains from one sample sequenced in a study of cytomegalovirus exposure and HLA in healthy donors. Researchers ran the PCR with 60 Vbeta and 13 Jbeta primers. Data came from immunoSEQ multiplex PCR; TCRdb stores just in-frame clones and leaves some out. The table has 85,000 to 130,000 clones, about two thirds seen once. The sample was PBMCs. These receptors were obtained from a boy aged 5-17 years in good health and CMV-seronegative.

This sequence joins TRBV5-4 and TRBJ2-3; D gene ambiguous. CDR3 size: 16 residues. V shed 4 bases and J shed 0 bases, with 15 bases lying between them. Germline V gene sequence: CDR1 SGHNT, CDR2 YYREEE (reference sequence). The CDR3 sequence: CASSPAGTTSTDTQYF. CDR3 nucleotide sequence: TGTGCCAGCAGCCCGGCCGGTACTACTAGCACAGATACGCAGTATTTT.

The V call is TRBV12-5, the J call TRBJ2-1; TRBD2 agrees at 13 bases. CDR1 and CDR2 from the germline V gene are LGHNT and FRNRAP. The CDR3 loop spans 16 amino acids. J gave up 5 bases and V 6 bases, and 7 bases lay outside the gene matches. As DNA, the CDR3 is TGTGCTAGTGGCCACGGGACTAGCGGGGCCAACAATGAGCAGTTCTTC. It encodes CASGHGTSGANNEQFF.

In its sample, this clone was seen a few times. The J gene is TRBJ1-2, the V gene TRBV27, with 8 bases matching TRBD1. CDR3 length: 15 amino acids. Unmatched junction bases numbered 6, after V lost 6 bases and J lost 0 bases. In germline, CDR1 is MNHEY, CDR2 SMNVEV (reference sequence). The DNA for the CDR3 is TGTGCCAGCAGAACGGGACAGGTCGCTAACTATGGCTACACCTTC. It is translated as CASRTGQVANYGYTF.